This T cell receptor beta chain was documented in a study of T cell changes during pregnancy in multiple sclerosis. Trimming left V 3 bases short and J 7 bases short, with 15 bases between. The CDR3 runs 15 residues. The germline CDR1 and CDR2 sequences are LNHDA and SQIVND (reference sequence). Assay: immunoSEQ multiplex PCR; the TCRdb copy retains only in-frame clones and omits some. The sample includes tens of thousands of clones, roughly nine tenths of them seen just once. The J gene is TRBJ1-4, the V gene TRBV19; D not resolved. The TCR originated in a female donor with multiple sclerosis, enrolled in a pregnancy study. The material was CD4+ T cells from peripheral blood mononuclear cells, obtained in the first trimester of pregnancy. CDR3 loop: CASSIQPGFGEKLFF. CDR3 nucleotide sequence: TGTGCCAGTAGTATTCAGCCGGGGTTCGGTGAAAAACTGTTTTTT.